These T cell receptor beta chains were read from a single sample in a study of T cell responses to AZD1222 COVID-19 vaccine. Data came from immunoSEQ multiplex PCR; TCRdb stores just in-frame clones and leaves some out. The table has more than 150,000 clones, 70% to 90% seen once. The source was peripheral blood, collected on day 0 of AZD1222 vaccination. These receptors were collected from an adult in good health. The CDR3 runs from the conserved cysteine through the conserved F or W. A D gene is named only where the DNA matches it firmly. A clone size is listed for some rows: how often the clone was seen (once, few, many), or a class if it is expanded.

j_gene,v_gene,d_gene,abundance,CDR3aa,CDR3nt
TRBJ2-1,TRBV24-1,TRBD2,-,CATSDQGLVSYNEQFF,TGTGCCACCAGTGACCAAGGACTAGTTTCCTACAATGAGCAGTTCTTC
TRBJ1-6,TRBV5-6,TRBD1,-,CASSSLDRDNSPLHF,TGTGCCAGCAGCTCACTCGACAGGGATAATTCACCCCTCCACTTT
TRBJ1-3,TRBV11-2,-,-,CASSLGGSGNTIYF,TGTGCCAGCAGCTTAGGGGGTTCTGGAAACACCATATATTTT
TRBJ2-7,TRBV6-2/TRBV6-3,TRBD2,once,CASSYPFPGGPDEQYF,TGTGCCAGCAGTTACCCCTTCCCGGGAGGGCCGGACGAGCAGTACTTC
TRBJ1-5,TRBV5-8,-,-,CASSFLAQPQHF,TGTGCCAGCAGCTTTTTAGCCCAGCCCCAGCATTTT
TRBJ1-2,TRBV12-3/TRBV12-4,-,-,CASSSQGDYGYTF,TGTGCCAGCAGTTCACAGGGAGACTATGGCTACACCTTC
TRBJ1-3,TRBV3-1/TRBV3-2,TRBD1,-,CASSQYRGLGNTIYF,TGTGCCAGCAGCCAATACAGGGGCCTAGGAAACACCATATATTTT
TRBJ1-1,TRBV10-3,TRBD1,-,CAISEPMTGEGTEAFF,TGTGCCATCAGTGAGCCAATGACAGGGGAGGGCACTGAAGCTTTCTTT
TRBJ1-5,TRBV6-2/TRBV6-3,TRBD1,-,CASSETGSNQPQHF,TGTGCCAGCAGCGAGACAGGGTCCAATCAGCCCCAGCATTTT
TRBJ2-5,TRBV3-1/TRBV3-2,-,-,CASSQGEAGRGVETQYF,TGTGCCAGCAGCCAAGGGGAAGCGGGTAGGGGGGTAGAGACCCAGTACTTC
TRBJ2-7,TRBV10-3,-,-,CAISLRTDSYEQYF,TGTGCCATCAGTCTTAGGACGGACTCCTACGAGCAGTACTTC
TRBJ1-2,TRBV28,-,once,CASNDLYGYTF,TGTGCCAGCAATGACCTCTATGGCTACACCTTC
TRBJ2-3,TRBV9,TRBD2,-,CASSASGMGTDTQYF,TGTGCCAGCAGCGCGAGCGGGATGGGTACAGATACGCAGTATTTT
TRBJ2-2,TRBV10-1,-,-,CASSESWGGDGELFF,TGCGCCAGCAGTGAGTCTTGGGGTGGCGACGGGGAGCTGTTTTTT
TRBJ2-7,TRBV2,TRBD2,-,CASSEGGLAGSYEQYF,TGTGCCAGCAGTGAAGGGGGGCTAGCGGGGTCCTACGAGCAGTACTTC
TRBJ1-6,TRBV2,-,-,CASRGISSYNSPLHF,TGTGCCAGCAGGGGAATTAGCTCCTATAATTCACCCCTCCACTTT
TRBJ2-2,TRBV14,-,-,CASSTRLDGELFF,TGTGCCAGCAGCACCCGATTGGACGGGGAGCTGTTTTTT
TRBJ2-2,TRBV10-1,TRBD1,-,CATRTGGDTGELFF,TGCGCCACCCGGACAGGGGGGGACACCGGGGAGCTGTTTTTT
TRBJ1-6,TRBV2,TRBD1,few,CASSRDRQGSYNSPLHF,TGTGCCAGCAGTCGAGATCGACAGGGGTCCTATAATTCACCCCTCCACTTT
TRBJ1-1,TRBV11-1,-,-,CASSLPVNTEAFF,TGTGCCAGCAGCTTACCCGTGAACACTGAAGCTTTCTTT
TRBJ2-7,TRBV20-1,-,-,CSASHHGKIYEQYF,TGCAGTGCTAGTCATCACGGAAAGATCTACGAGCAGTACTTC
TRBJ1-1,TRBV10-1,-,-,CARDWDKNTEAFF,TGCGCCAGGGATTGGGACAAGAACACTGAAGCTTTCTTT
TRBJ2-1,TRBV29-1,-,-,CSVELDIHNEQFF,TGCAGCGTTGAGTTGGACATACACAATGAGCAGTTCTTC
TRBJ2-2,TRBV2,TRBD1,-,CASMGTGRATGELFF,TGTGCCAGCATGGGGACAGGGAGGGCCACCGGGGAGCTGTTTTTT
TRBJ2-1,TRBV9,TRBD2,-,CASSGGGRSSNEQFF,TGTGCCAGCAGCGGCGGGGGGAGGAGTTCCAATGAGCAGTTCTTC
TRBJ1-2,TRBV28,-,-,CASSLPQVTQNYGYTF,TGTGCCAGCAGTCTACCCCAAGTGACCCAAAACTATGGCTACACCTTC
TRBJ1-1,TRBV6-2/TRBV6-3,-,-,CASSYSSQAEAFF,TGTGCCAGCAGTTACTCGAGTCAGGCTGAAGCTTTCTTT
TRBJ1-6,TRBV27,-,-,CASSLRGGSPLHF,TGTGCCAGCAGTTTAAGGGGGGGGTCACCCCTCCACTTT
TRBJ2-5,TRBV7-8,TRBD1,-,CASSLGGQGATETQYF,TGTGCCAGCAGCCTCGGGGGACAGGGGGCGACTGAGACCCAGTACTTC
TRBJ2-7,TRBV30,TRBD2,-,CAWSGGGYEQYF,TGTGCCTGGAGTGGCGGGGGCTACGAGCAGTACTTC
TRBJ2-1,TRBV5-1,TRBD2,-,CASSRGGNEQFF,TGCGCCAGCAGCCGGGGGGGCAATGAGCAGTTCTTC
TRBJ1-3,TRBV29-1,-,-,CSVETGTGNTIYF,TGCAGCGTTGAGACTGGGACCGGAAACACCATATATTTT
TRBJ1-2,TRBV18,-,-,CASSPPAYGGYTF,TGTGCCAGCTCACCACCGGCCTATGGTGGCTACACCTTC
TRBJ1-2,TRBV4-3,TRBD1,-,CASSQDLFPGMGQNKVNYGYTF,TGCGCCAGCAGCCAAGATCTGTTTCCGGGAATGGGACAGAACAAAGTTAACTATGGCTACACCTTC
TRBJ2-3,TRBV5-1,TRBD2,-,CASSLGTSGATDTQYF,TGCGCCAGCAGCTTGGGGACTAGCGGGGCCACAGATACGCAGTATTTT
TRBJ1-2,TRBV9,-,-,CASSVGGVDGYTF,TGTGCCAGCAGCGTAGGGGGGGTCGATGGCTACACCTTC
TRBJ2-2,TRBV6-6,TRBD1,-,CASSGQGISGELFF,TGTGCCAGCAGTGGACAGGGGATCAGCGGGGAGCTGTTTTTT
TRBJ1-2,TRBV7-9,TRBD1,-,CASSPGTGYGGYTF,TGTGCCAGCAGCCCCGGGACAGGGTACGGTGGCTACACCTTC
TRBJ2-3,TRBV6-2/TRBV6-3,TRBD1,once,CASIPRQGWTDTQYF,TGTGCCAGCATCCCTCGACAGGGCTGGACAGATACGCAGTATTTT
TRBJ1-1,TRBV5-8,-,-,CASSLSSNTEAFF,TGTGCCAGCAGCCTTAGCTCCAACACTGAAGCTTTCTTT